Below are 17 T cell receptor beta chains sequenced from a single sample in a study of CD4 T cells in relation to SARS-CoV-2 and coronaviruses. These receptors are not linked to any known antigen. CD4+ T cells from unexposed donors were obtained before the COVID-19 pandemic (2011-2018). The cells were cultured for about 10 days before CD4+ T cells were isolated. The protocol was immunoSEQ multiplex PCR, while the TCRdb copy is restricted to in-frame clones and leaves out a portion. The sample shows 25,000 to 30,000 clones, just under 75% of them seen only once. Sequencing was performed on CD4+ T cells from PBMCs, cultured in vitro. Receptor source: a human donor in good health.

This clone was detected once. The V gene is TRBV7-2, the J gene TRBJ2-5, with D possibly TRBD1 on 6 matching bases. Between the trimmed V and J ends, which lost 5 bases and 10 bases, there was a span of 23 bases. The CDR3 is made up of 15 amino acids. Germline V gene lookup returns CDR1 SGHTA and CDR2 FQGNSA. CDR3 residues: CASSIQAGAKPGQYF. CDR3 in DNA: TGTGCCAGCAGCATACAGGCAGGGGCCAAACCAGGCCAGTACTTC.

There are a few counts of this clone. The chain couples TRBV3-1 (or the pseudogene TRBV3-2) to TRBJ1-2, with 7 positions matching TRBD1. The CDR3 extends over 15 amino acids. CDR1 and CDR2 from the germline V gene are LGHDT and YNNKEL (reference sequence). V lost 4 bases, J lost 3 bases, and 8 bases stayed unmatched. CDR3 nucleotides: TGTGCCAGCAGCCCGGAGGGGACAGTAGACTATGGCTACACCTTC. Translation: CASSPEGTVDYGYTF.

Comment on this clone: Relative to the germline gene, one junction end is altered; a read error may explain this. The chain carries TRBV6-5 and TRBJ1-2; D is possibly TRBD1 (6 bases). The length of the CDR3 is 11 residues. Germline V gene sequence: CDR1 MNHEY, CDR2 SVGAGI. The CDR3 is CATTGNYGYTF. The CDR3 DNA is TGCGCTACCACAGGGAACTATGGCTACACCTTC.

The chain couples TRBV10-3 to TRBJ2-2; tentatively, D is TRBD1 (6 bases). Germline CDR1 reads ENHRY; CDR2 reads SYGVKD. The CDR3 runs 15 residues. Trimming took off 8 bases at V and 1 base at J, with 14 bases between the two ends. The CDR3 sequence: CAIQGTLENTGELFF. The CDR3, as DNA: TGTGCCATCCAGGGGACCCTCGAGAACACCGGGGAGCTGTTTTTT.

The chain joins TRBV29-1 to TRBJ1-1; D gene ambiguous. This CDR3 comprises 16 residues. The germline V gene has CDR1 SQVTM and CDR2 ANQGSEA. Deletions cut 3 bases from V and 2 bases from J, with 19 bases between. CDR3 nucleotide sequence: TGCAGCGTTGACGGAGTCAGAATGGCGGAAAACACTGAAGCTTTCTTT. Its protein is CSVDGVRMAENTEAFF.

The V gene is TRBV27, the J gene TRBJ1-2, with D hard to call. The V end lost 8 bases, the J end lost 4 bases, and 20 bases lay between the germline ends. From germline, CDR1 is MNHEY and CDR2 SMNVEV (reference sequence). The CDR3 spans 15 residues. The CDR3 coding sequence is TGTGCCAGCCGTCAAAGCCATCAAGGCTCCTATGGCTACACCTTC. Encoded protein: CASRQSHQGSYGYTF.

V usage is TRBV5-1 and J usage is TRBJ2-1; 10 nucleotides match TRBD2. Trimming took 1 base from V and 7 from J; bases not matched to a gene: 5. The CDR3 runs to 15 residues. CDR1 and CDR2 (germline): SGHRS, YFSETQ. CDR3 nucleotides: TGCGCCAGCAGCTTGAGGACTAGCGGTGAGAATGAGCAGTTCTTC. Translated, it gives CASSLRTSGENEQFF.

The rearrangement joins TRBV27 to TRBJ1-2, with D hard to call. Per the germline V gene, CDR1 is MNHEY and CDR2 is SMNVEV (reference sequence). The CDR3 has 15 amino acids. Deletions cut 6 bases from V and 1 base from J, with 15 bases between. CDR3 amino acids: CASSRWSGVNYGYTF. In DNA, the CDR3 is TGTGCCAGCAGCCGATGGTCCGGGGTTAACTATGGCTACACCTTC.

The chain uses TRBV10-3 and TRBJ2-7; 7 nucleotides align to TRBD2. With V trimmed by 6 bases and J by 7 bases, 9 bases remained unmatched. The germline gives CDR1 ENHRY, CDR2 SYGVKD. CDR3 length: 13 residues. CDR3 region: CAISPRGAGEQYF. The CDR3 DNA follows: TGTGCCATCAGCCCCCGGGGAGCGGGAGAGCAGTACTTC.

J is TRBJ1-4 and V is TRBV10-1; 7 bases fit TRBD1. Germline assignment: CDR1 WNHNN and CDR2 SYGVQD (reference sequence). This CDR3 is built from 12 residues. Losses at the gene ends were 7 bases for V and 7 bases for J; bases not matched to a gene: 3. CDR3 sequence reads: CASIQGGEKLFF. The CDR3 DNA sequence: TGCGCCAGCATTCAGGGGGGTGAAAAACTGTTTTTT.

The V call is TRBV7-2, the J call TRBJ1-2; D gene unclear. V shed 1 base and J shed 4 bases, with 4 bases lying between them. CDR3 length equals 12 residues. Germline V lookup: CDR1 SGHTA, CDR2 FQGNSA. CDR3 sequence: CASSLDGYGYTF. The DNA of the CDR3 is TGTGCCAGCAGCTTAGACGGCTATGGCTACACCTTC.

This chain links TRBV9 with TRBJ2-3, with 14 bases identical to TRBD2. CDR1 and CDR2 (germline): SGDLS, YYNGEE. Trimming cost V 4 bases and J 1 base; bases outside gene matches: 20. The CDR3 runs 22 residues. CDR3 amino acids: CASSPQTESGTSGSLGTDTQYF. In DNA form, the CDR3 reads TGTGCCAGCAGCCCCCAGACAGAATCCGGGACTAGCGGGAGTTTGGGCACAGATACGCAGTATTTT.

This clone showed up just a few times. The J gene is TRBJ2-7, the V gene TRBV2; 9 bases are shared with TRBD1. The V segment lost 10 bases and the J segment 5 bases; nucleotides outside the gene matches: 6. This CDR3 is built from 12 residues. Per germline, CDR1 SNHLY and CDR2 FYNNEI. This CDR3 is CATGTGMHEQYF. CDR3 bases: TGTGCCACCGGGACAGGGATGCACGAGCAGTACTTC.

The CDR3 DNA reads as TGTGCCAGCACCCCCCCTGGGACAGTCTACGAGCAGTACTTC. Its translation is CASTPPGTVYEQYF. The chain uses TRBV7-9 and TRBJ2-7, with 7 nucleotides matching TRBD1. The V and J ends lost 7 bases and 3 bases, in that order; junction bases with no gene match: 9. This CDR3 comprises 14 residues. Germline-derived CDR1 and CDR2 are SEHNR and FQNEAQ (reference sequence).

The rearrangement uses TRBV7-2 and TRBJ2-5, with a weak D call TRBD1 (6 bases). Germline CDR1 and CDR2: SGHTA and FQGNSA. Trimming left V 5 bases short and J 4 bases short, with 17 bases between. The CDR3 length is 15 residues. The CDR3 here is CASSPRQGWVETQYF. The DNA of the CDR3 is TGTGCCAGCAGCCCCCGGCAGGGGTGGGTAGAGACCCAGTACTTC.

The chain joins TRBV23-1 to TRBJ2-1; the match to TRBD2 covers 11 bases. TRBV23-1 is designated an ORF whose function remains uncertain. The trim removed 0 bases at V and 3 bases at J, leaving 10 bases unmatched. CDR3 length equals 19 residues. CDR3 region: CASSQSRLAGGSFYNEQFF. The CDR3 DNA sequence: TGCGCCAGCAGTCAATCAAGGCTAGCGGGGGGATCCTTCTACAATGAGCAGTTCTTC.

This clone was counted a single time. V is TRBV30 and J is TRBJ2-1, with TRBD2 as a possible D gene (5 bases). Germline assignment: CDR1 GTSNPN and CDR2 SVGIG (reference sequence). V lost 6 bases to trimming and J lost 4 bases, with 10 bases between them. The CDR3 has 12 residues. CDR3 sequence (DNA): TGTGCCTGTTCACGCGGGTACAATGAGCAGTTCTTC. Its translation: CACSRGYNEQFF. Full variable domain (rest looked up from reference TRBV30 and TRBJ2-1): SQTIHQWPATLVQPVGSPLSLECTVEGTSNPNLYWYRQAAGRGLQLLFYSVGIGQISSEVPQNLSASRPQDRQFILSSKKLLLSDSGFYLCACSRGYNEQFFGPGTRLTVL.